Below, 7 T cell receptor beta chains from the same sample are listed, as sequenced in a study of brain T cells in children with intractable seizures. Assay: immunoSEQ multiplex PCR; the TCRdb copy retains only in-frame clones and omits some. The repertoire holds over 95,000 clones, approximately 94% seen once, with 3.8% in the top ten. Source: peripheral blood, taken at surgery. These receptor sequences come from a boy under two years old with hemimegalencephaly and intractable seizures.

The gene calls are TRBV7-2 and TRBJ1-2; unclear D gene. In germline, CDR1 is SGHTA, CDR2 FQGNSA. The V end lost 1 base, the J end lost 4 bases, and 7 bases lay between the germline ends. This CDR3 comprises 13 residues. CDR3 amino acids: CASSLVGVYGYTF. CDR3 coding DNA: TGTGCCAGCAGCTTAGTTGGGGTCTATGGCTACACCTTC.

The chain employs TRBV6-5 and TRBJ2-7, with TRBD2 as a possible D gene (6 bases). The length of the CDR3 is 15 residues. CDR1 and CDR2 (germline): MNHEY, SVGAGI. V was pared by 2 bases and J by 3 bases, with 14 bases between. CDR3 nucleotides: TGTGCCAGCAGTTACGGCCCCCGGGAGCTCTACGAGCAGTACTTC. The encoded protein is CASSYGPRELYEQYF.

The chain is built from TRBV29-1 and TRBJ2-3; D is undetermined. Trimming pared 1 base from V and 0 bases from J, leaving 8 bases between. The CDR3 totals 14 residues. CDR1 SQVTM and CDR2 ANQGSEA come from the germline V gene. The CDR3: CSVEGVGSTDTQYF. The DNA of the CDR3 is TGCAGCGTTGAAGGGGTCGGCAGCACAGATACGCAGTATTTT.

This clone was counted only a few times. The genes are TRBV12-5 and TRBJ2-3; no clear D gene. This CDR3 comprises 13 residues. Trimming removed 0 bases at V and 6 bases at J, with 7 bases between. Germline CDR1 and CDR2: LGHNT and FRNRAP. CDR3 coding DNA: TGTGCTAGTGGTTTGGTGGGTGGGGATACGCAGTATTTT. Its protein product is CASGLVGGDTQYF. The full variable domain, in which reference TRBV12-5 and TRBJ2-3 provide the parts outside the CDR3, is DARVTQTPRHKVTEMGQEVTMRCQPILGHNTVFWYRQTMMQGLELLAYFRNRAPLDDSGMPKDRFSAEMPDATLATLKIQPSEPRDSAVYFCASGLVGGDTQYFGPGTRLTVL.

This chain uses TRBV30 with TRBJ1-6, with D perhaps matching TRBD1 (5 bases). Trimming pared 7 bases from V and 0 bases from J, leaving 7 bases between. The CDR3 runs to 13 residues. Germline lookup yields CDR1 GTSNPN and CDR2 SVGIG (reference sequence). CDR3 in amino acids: CALTVSYNSPLHF. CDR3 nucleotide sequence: TGTGCCTTGACAGTCTCCTATAATTCACCCCTCCACTTT. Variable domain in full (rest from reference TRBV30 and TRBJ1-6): SQTIHQWPATLVQPVGSPLSLECTVEGTSNPNLYWYRQAAGRGLQLLFYSVGIGQISSEVPQNLSASRPQDRQFILSSKKLLLSDSGFYLCALTVSYNSPLHFGNGTRLTVT.

CDR3 protein: CASSLAISQPQHF. The CDR3 nucleotides read TGTGCCAGCAGCTTAGCAATCTCTCAGCCCCAGCATTTT. The gene calls are TRBV7-2 and TRBJ1-5; D ambiguous. Germline V gives CDR1 SGHTA, CDR2 FQGNSA. V lost 0 bases to trimming and J lost 6 bases, with 6 bases between them. The CDR3 covers 13 residues.

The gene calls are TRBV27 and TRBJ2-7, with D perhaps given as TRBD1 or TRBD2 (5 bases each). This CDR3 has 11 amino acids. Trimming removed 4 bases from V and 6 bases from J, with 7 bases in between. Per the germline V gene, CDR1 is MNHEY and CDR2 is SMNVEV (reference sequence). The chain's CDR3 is CASSSGTEQYF. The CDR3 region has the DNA TGTGCCAGCAGTTCCGGGACCGAGCAGTACTTC.